This T cell receptor beta chain was recovered during a study of T-cell reconstitution after alpha-beta-depleted transplantation in children. Study findings and constraints: One year post-transplant, T-cell counts and diversity were largely derived from T cells produced anew. There were reportedly several hundred expanded graft clones from which alpha-beta T cells came about two months after transplant. In some patients, recipient T cells and intrathymic progenitors surviving conditioning explained high day-60 diversity.

This clonotype was counted once. The antigen is undetermined. Germline V gives CDR1 SEHNR, CDR2 FQNEAQ (reference sequence). The CDR3 sequence is 15 residues long. The V end lost 5 bases, the J end lost 4 bases, and 17 bases lay between the germline ends. TCRbeta library preparation incorporated unique molecular identifiers. From the PCR reads, TCRdb called clonotypes with MiXCR, one entry per CDR3 protein. Of a few hundred thousand distinct CDR3 sequences in the sample, 27% were seen once. The V and J genes are TRBV7-9 and TRBJ1-1; TRBD1 is a possible D gene (5 bases). Sequencing was performed on PBMCs, taken before TCRalphabeta/CD19-depleted stem cell transplant. The source of this sequence is a boy younger than two with Wiskott-Aldrich syndrome, due to receive a stem cell transplant. The CDR3 sequence: CASSPQSWGSTEAFF. The CDR3 nucleotides read TGTGCCAGCAGCCCACAATCCTGGGGGAGCACTGAAGCTTTCTTT.